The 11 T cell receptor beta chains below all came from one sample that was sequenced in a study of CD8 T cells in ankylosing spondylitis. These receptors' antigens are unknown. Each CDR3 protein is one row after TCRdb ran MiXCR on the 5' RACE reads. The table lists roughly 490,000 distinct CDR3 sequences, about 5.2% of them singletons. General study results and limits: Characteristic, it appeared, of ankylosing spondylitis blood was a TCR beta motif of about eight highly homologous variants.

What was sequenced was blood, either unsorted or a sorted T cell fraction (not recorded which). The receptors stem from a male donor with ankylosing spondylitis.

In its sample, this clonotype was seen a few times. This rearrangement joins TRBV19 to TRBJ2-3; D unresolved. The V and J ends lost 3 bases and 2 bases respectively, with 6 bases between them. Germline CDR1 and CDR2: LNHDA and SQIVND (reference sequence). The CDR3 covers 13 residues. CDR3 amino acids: CASSIRVTDTQYF. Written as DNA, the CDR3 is TGTGCCAGTAGTATCCGGGTCACAGATACGCAGTATTTT.

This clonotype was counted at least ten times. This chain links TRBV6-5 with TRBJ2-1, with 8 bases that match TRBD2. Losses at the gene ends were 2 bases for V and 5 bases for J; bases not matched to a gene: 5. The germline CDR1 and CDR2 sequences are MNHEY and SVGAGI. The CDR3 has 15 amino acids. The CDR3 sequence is CASSYGLAGNNEQFF. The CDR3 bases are TGTGCCAGCAGTTACGGGTTAGCGGGAAACAATGAGCAGTTCTTC.

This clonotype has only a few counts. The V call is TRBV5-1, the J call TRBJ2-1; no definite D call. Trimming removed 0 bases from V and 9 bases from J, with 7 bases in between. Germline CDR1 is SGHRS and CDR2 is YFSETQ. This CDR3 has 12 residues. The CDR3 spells CASSLDFREQFF. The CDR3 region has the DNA TGCGCCAGCAGCTTGGATTTTCGTGAGCAGTTCTTC.

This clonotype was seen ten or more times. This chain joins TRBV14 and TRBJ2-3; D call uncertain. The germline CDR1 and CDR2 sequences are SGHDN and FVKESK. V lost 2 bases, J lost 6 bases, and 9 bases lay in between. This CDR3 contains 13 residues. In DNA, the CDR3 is TGTGCCAGCAGCCAACTCCGGGTGGATACGCAGTATTTT. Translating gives CASSQLRVDTQYF.

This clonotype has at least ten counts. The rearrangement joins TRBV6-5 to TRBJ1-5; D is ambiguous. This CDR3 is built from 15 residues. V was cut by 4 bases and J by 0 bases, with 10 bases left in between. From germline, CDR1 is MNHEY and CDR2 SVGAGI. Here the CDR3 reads CASSSRTASNQPQHF. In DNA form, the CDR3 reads TGTGCCAGCAGTTCTCGGACGGCTAGCAATCAGCCCCAGCATTTT.

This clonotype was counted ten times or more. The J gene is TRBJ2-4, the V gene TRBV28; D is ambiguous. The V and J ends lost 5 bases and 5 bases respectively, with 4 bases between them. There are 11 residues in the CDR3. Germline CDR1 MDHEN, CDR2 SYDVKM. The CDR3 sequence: CASSRENIQYF. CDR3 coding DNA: TGTGCCAGCAGTCGGGAAAACATTCAGTACTTC.

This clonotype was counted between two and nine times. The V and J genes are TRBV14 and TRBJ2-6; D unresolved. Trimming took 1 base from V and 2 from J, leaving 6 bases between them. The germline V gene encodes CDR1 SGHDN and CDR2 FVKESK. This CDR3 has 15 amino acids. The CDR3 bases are TGTGCCAGCAGCCAAGTTAAAGCTGGGGCCAACGTCCTGACTTTC. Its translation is CASSQVKAGANVLTF. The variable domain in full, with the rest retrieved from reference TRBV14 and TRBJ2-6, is EAGVTQFPSHSVIEKGQTVTLRCDPISGHDNLYWYRRVMGKEIKFLLHFVKESKQDESGMPNNRFLAERTGGTYSTLKVQPAELEDSGVYFCASSQVKAGANVLTFGAGSRLTVL.

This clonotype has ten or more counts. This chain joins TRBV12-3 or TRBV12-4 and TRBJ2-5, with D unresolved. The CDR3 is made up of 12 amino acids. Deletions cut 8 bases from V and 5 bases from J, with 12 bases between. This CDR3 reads CASRVAMETQYF. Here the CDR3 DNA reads TGTGCCAGCCGCGTAGCTATGGAGACCCAGTACTTC.

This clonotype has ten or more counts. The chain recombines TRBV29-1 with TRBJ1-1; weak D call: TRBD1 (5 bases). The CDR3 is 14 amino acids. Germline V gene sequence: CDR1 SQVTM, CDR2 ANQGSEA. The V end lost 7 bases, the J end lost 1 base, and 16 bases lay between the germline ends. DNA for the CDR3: TGCAGCGCCGGGGGGGGGACCTCGAACACTGAAGCTTTCTTT. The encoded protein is CSAGGGTSNTEAFF.

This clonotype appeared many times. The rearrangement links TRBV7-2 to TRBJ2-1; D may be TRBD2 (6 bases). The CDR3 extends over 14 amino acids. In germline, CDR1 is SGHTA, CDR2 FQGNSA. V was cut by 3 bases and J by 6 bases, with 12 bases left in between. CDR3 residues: CASSLRVGGNEQFF. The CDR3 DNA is TGTGCCAGCAGCTTGCGGGTCGGGGGCAATGAGCAGTTCTTC.

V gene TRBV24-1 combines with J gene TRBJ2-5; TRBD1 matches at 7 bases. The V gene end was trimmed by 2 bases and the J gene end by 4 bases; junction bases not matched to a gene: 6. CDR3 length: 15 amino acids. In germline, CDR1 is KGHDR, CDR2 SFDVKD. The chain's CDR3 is CATSDYRGSGETQYF. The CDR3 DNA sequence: TGTGCCACCAGTGATTACAGGGGCAGTGGAGAGACCCAGTACTTC.